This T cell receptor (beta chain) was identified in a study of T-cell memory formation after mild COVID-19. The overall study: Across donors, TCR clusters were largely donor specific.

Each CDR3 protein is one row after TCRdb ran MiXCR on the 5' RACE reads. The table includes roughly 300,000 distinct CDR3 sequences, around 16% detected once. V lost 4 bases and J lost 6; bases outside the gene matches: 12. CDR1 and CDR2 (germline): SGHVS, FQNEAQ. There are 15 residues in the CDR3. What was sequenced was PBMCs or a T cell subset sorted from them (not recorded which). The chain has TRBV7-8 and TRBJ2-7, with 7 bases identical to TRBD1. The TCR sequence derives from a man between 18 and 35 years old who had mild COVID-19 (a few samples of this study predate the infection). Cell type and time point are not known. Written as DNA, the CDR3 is TGTGCCAGCAGCTCCACCCAGGACAGGACTGGCGAGCAGTACTTC. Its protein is CASSSTQDRTGEQYF.